A selection of T cell receptor beta chains follows, all from one sample in a study of blood T cell repertoires in COVID-19. TCRdb's table, derived via immunoSEQ multiplex PCR, lists solely in-frame clones and lacks some. Here the sample spans under 300,000 clones, 84% being singletons. The sample consisted of peripheral blood. These receptors originate from a man over 45 with acute or convalescent COVID-19. The CDR3 runs from the conserved cysteine through the conserved F or W. Fields, in order: D gene, V gene, clone size, J gene, CDR3 protein, CDR3 DNA. A D gene is named only where the DNA matches it firmly. Clone size appears in some rows only: once, few, many, or a class for an expanded clone.

>TRBD1|TRBV11-2|-|TRBJ1-6
CASSSPRGVSYNSPLHF
TGTGCCAGCAGCTCCCCCAGGGGGGTCTCCTATAATTCACCCCTCCACTTT
>-|TRBV28|-|TRBJ2-5
CASRTGFGVGETQYF
TGTGCCAGCAGAACGGGGTTTGGGGTAGGAGAGACCCAGTACTTC
>TRBD1|TRBV28|-|TRBJ1-6
CASSTTGISPLHF
TGTGCCAGCAGCACGACAGGGATCTCACCCCTCCACTTT
>-|TRBV7-9|-|TRBJ2-1
CASSLSSSYNEQFF
TGTGCCAGCAGCTTATCCAGCTCCTACAATGAGCAGTTCTTC
>TRBD1|TRBV19|-|TRBJ1-2
CASKTGAQWYGYTF
TGTGCCAGCAAGACAGGGGCGCAATGGTATGGCTACACCTTC
>-|TRBV19|-|TRBJ2-1
CASSISGTHNEQFF
TGTGCCAGTAGTATCAGTGGGACTCACAATGAGCAGTTCTTC
>-|TRBV5-4|-|TRBJ1-2
CASSARYDGYTF
TGTGCCAGCAGCGCCCGGTATGATGGCTACACCTTC
>-|TRBV18|few|TRBJ2-7
CASSPPGIAAGEQYF
TGTGCCAGCTCACCACCGGGGATAGCGGCGGGGGAGCAGTACTTC
>-|TRBV28|-|TRBJ1-4
CASSLRDLANEKLFF
TGTGCCAGCAGTTTACGGGATCTGGCTAATGAAAAACTGTTTTTT
>-|TRBV5-6|once|TRBJ2-7
CASSWGGVYEQYF
TGTGCCAGCAGCTGGGGAGGAGTTTACGAGCAGTACTTC
>-|TRBV12-5|-|TRBJ1-1
CASGLLDWDTEAFF
TGTGCTAGTGGTTTGTTGGACTGGGACACTGAAGCTTTCTTT
>-|TRBV6-5|-|TRBJ2-5
CASSNRVKETQYF
TGTGCCAGCAGTAACAGGGTTAAAGAGACCCAGTACTTC
>-|TRBV28|-|TRBJ1-2
CASSFSQGNYGYTF
TGTGCCAGCAGTTTTTCTCAGGGTAACTATGGCTACACCTTC
>-|TRBV21-1|-|TRBJ2-6
CASSNCIPGQGLSGANVLTF
TGTGCCAGCAGCAATTGTATACCGGGACAGGGACTCTCTGGGGCCAACGTCCTGACTTTC
>TRBD1|TRBV7-9|-|TRBJ1-1
CASSSRTGQNTEAFF
TGTGCCAGCAGCTCACGGACAGGTCAGAACACTGAAGCTTTCTTT
>-|TRBV7-6|-|TRBJ2-3
CASSLARVQGTDTQYF
TGTGCCAGCAGCTTAGCCCGGGTCCAAGGAACAGATACGCAGTATTTT
>TRBD1|TRBV7-6|-|TRBJ1-6
CASSLRDSNLNSPLHF
TGTGCCAGCAGCTTAAGGGACAGCAATTTAAATTCACCCCTCCACTTT
>TRBD1|TRBV5-4|-|TRBJ2-2
CASSWGKATGAIGELFF
TGTGCCAGCAGTTGGGGTAAAGCTACAGGGGCCATCGGGGAGCTGTTTTTT
>TRBD2|TRBV5-4|once|TRBJ2-7
CASSQGAGGPREQYF
TGTGCCAGCAGCCAGGGAGCGGGAGGGCCGAGGGAGCAGTACTTC
>-|TRBV2|-|TRBJ1-3
CASAGRGGNTIYF
TGTGCCAGTGCGGGCCGGGGTGGAAACACCATATATTTT
>TRBD1|TRBV10-3|-|TRBJ1-4
CAIRDPGQGSEKLFF
TGTGCCATCAGGGACCCGGGACAGGGAAGTGAAAAACTGTTTTTT
>-|TRBV27|few|TRBJ2-4
CASSLQAAGNIQYF
TGTGCCAGCAGTTTACAAGCGGCAGGAAACATTCAGTACTTC
>-|TRBV2|-|TRBJ2-4
CASASSGAKNIQYF
TGTGCCAGCGCATCTTCAGGGGCCAAAAACATTCAGTACTTC
>-|TRBV6-6|few|TRBJ2-2
CASSSGQSTGELFF
TGTGCCAGCAGCTCCGGACAGTCCACCGGGGAGCTGTTTTTT
>-|TRBV6-6|once|TRBJ1-5
CASSYTDSHNQPQHF
TGTGCCAGCAGTTACACGGACAGCCACAATCAGCCCCAGCATTTT
>-|TRBV5-1|-|TRBJ2-3
CASSLATSSDPDTQYF
TGCGCCAGCAGCTTGGCTACCTCTAGCGATCCAGATACGCAGTATTTT
>-|TRBV7-9|once|TRBJ1-2
CASSWGDGYTF
TGTGCCAGCAGTTGGGGGGATGGCTACACCTTC
>TRBD1|TRBV19|few|TRBJ2-3
CASSDPGQGLTDTQYF
TGTGCCAGTAGTGATCCGGGACAGGGTCTGACAGATACGCAGTATTTT
>TRBD1|TRBV6-5|-|TRBJ1-2
CASRLQGADGYTF
TGTGCCAGCAGACTTCAGGGGGCCGATGGCTACACCTTC
>TRBD1|TRBV24-1|once|TRBJ1-2
CATSDRTGGGYGYTF
TGTGCCACCAGTGACCGGACAGGGGGCGGATATGGCTACACCTTC
>-|TRBV18|few|TRBJ1-2
CASSRIEGYGYTF
TGTGCCAGCTCCCGGATTGAGGGCTATGGCTACACCTTC
>TRBD1|TRBV7-3|-|TRBJ2-1
CASRQGAGNEQFF
TGTGCCAGCAGGCAGGGGGCGGGAAATGAGCAGTTCTTC
>TRBD1|TRBV5-4|-|TRBJ2-5
CASSFRQGVKETQYF
TGTGCCAGCAGCTTCCGACAGGGGGTGAAAGAGACCCAGTACTTC
>-|TRBV7-3|-|TRBJ2-3
CASSSGTDTQYF
TGTGCCAGCAGCTCCGGCACAGATACGCAGTATTTT
>TRBD1|TRBV10-3|-|TRBJ2-2
CAISDRAGELFF
TGTGCCATCAGCGACAGGGCTGGGGAGCTGTTTTTT
>TRBD2|TRBV7-9|-|TRBJ2-1
CASSLSGGGGALNEQFF
TGTGCCAGCAGCCTTAGCGGCGGCGGGGGGGCTCTCAATGAGCAGTTCTTC
>TRBD2|TRBV5-6|-|TRBJ2-3
CASSLASGGASSTDTQYF
TGTGCCAGCAGCTTGGCTAGCGGGGGGGCGTCTAGCACAGATACGCAGTATTTT
>-|TRBV9|-|TRBJ2-5
CASSVGSGEETQYF
TGTGCCAGCAGCGTAGGATCTGGGGAGGAGACCCAGTACTTC
>-|TRBV7-9|-|TRBJ2-1
CASSPYTVRFSYNEQFF
TGTGCCAGCAGCCCATATACAGTACGGTTCTCCTACAATGAGCAGTTCTTC
>TRBD2|TRBV6-5|-|TRBJ2-1
CASRGLAGTRGEQFF
TGTGCCAGCAGAGGACTAGCGGGGACTCGGGGGGAGCAGTTCTTC
>TRBD2|TRBV4-1|-|TRBJ2-1
CASSHTSGQYYNEQFF
TGCGCCAGCAGCCACACTAGCGGGCAATACTACAATGAGCAGTTCTTC
>-|TRBV18|-|TRBJ2-6
CASSVTVAGANVLTF
TGTGCCAGCTCGGTTACAGTGGCTGGGGCCAACGTCCTGACTTTC
>-|TRBV5-1|-|TRBJ1-2
CASSPDDRSYGYTF
TGCGCCAGCAGCCCCGACGACAGGTCCTATGGCTACACCTTC
>-|TRBV5-6|-|TRBJ1-2
CASSLSGRWASQNYGYTF
TGTGCCAGCAGCTTGTCTGGGAGGTGGGCGTCTCAGAACTATGGCTACACCTTC
>TRBD2|TRBV4-1|-|TRBJ2-2
CASRLGLADSTGELFF
TGCGCCAGCAGACTGGGACTAGCGGACTCCACCGGGGAGCTGTTTTTT
>-|TRBV4-1|-|TRBJ1-2
CASSQADSSNYGYTF
TGCGCCAGCAGCCAGGCCGACAGCTCGAACTATGGCTACACCTTC
>-|TRBV5-4|-|TRBJ1-1
CASSAGENTEAFF
TGTGCCAGCAGCGCGGGGGAGAACACTGAAGCTTTCTTT
>-|TRBV7-6|-|TRBJ2-5
CASSKQGLLGQTQYF
TGTGCCAGCAGCAAACAGGGACTACTAGGGCAGACCCAGTACTTC